This paragraph covers one T cell receptor beta chain sequence. Its target antigen remains unknown. No quality values exist for individual bases; no much larger clone is one base distant. TCR CDR3 regions were amplified from genomic DNA by multiplex PCR using the deep immunoSEQ assay. For each cell subset, the extracted genomic DNA was distributed evenly across all wells of several immunoSEQ 96-well plates, and each plate served as one replicate. For sorted subsets, approximately 210 ng genomic DNA, equal to 30,000 to 35,000 T cell genomes, was loaded into each replicate PCR. The purified libraries were quantified using a Qubit 3.0 fluorometer, sized with a Bioanalyzer 2100, and then quantified again using the KAPA Library Quantification kit. A separate single-read 150-cycle Illumina NextSeq 550 flow cell was used to sequence each immunoSEQ 96-well plate. The original methods were these. Because only junctional sequences without quality scores were contained in the immunoSEQ output, filtering matching that applied to full-length reads could not be performed. Sequences were annotated with PyIR, a Python wrapper for IgBLAST v1.9, and V/J genes and CDR3 were assigned using IMGT germline references. Reads were removed for weak V/J assignments (E-value above 1e-6), missing CDR3, stop codons, out-of-frame junctions, or ambiguous translated residues. V3J clonotypes were defined by identical inferred V gene, J gene, and CDR3 amino acid sequence. The percentage overlap between two repertoires was calculated by dividing the number of shared unique clonotypes by the size of the smaller repertoire. Three approaches were used to assess repertoire richness: RTK rarefaction, the Chao1 estimator, and Recon v2.1 estimates of unobserved clonotypes. Generation probabilities for all TCRbeta clonotypes obtained by the gDNA method from several donors were computed using OLGA. What TCRdb holds here is the immuneACCESS table cut down to in-frame rearrangements. Part of the clones is not present; checked against another copy, under half of the missing clones reflect an unresolved V gene, and the others are unexplained. Clone size and the V and J calls come from that table; the DNA yielded D and trimming. The sample table holds millions of clones, of which approximately 94% were seen once. Roughly 0.14% of the sample rests with the top ten.

The donors were healthy, HIV-negative adults with no recently reported acute infections or vaccinations. Only Caucasian adults living in Nashville, Tennessee, USA were represented among the donors. CD4+ T cells were enriched by magnetic negative selection, after which naive cells were positively selected on CD45RA and the negative fraction was taken as the memory subset. Blood was collected by leukapheresis, and PBMCs were isolated by Ficoll-Histopaque density gradient centrifugation and then cryopreserved in liquid nitrogen vapor phase. Analytical flow cytometry was used to check the purity and quantity of every magnetically sorted T cell population. Genomic DNA was isolated from each sorted fraction and quantified by UV absorbance on a Nanodrop 2000c. This sample was taken from a study of shared clonotypes between healthy human individuals (dated by TCRdb to between 2020 and 2021). Concerning the study at large: The cohort included a few men and a couple of women between 18 and 49 years of age. Between about 0.8 and 9 billion PBMCs per donor were obtained by leukapheresis. Different laboratories and diverse techniques were used to prepare libraries and sequence TCR repertoires, to increase sequencing depth and limit assay-specific biases. To estimate repertoire size and how much clonotype sharing occurs between individuals, the study deeply sequenced the blood TCR repertoires of several healthy adults. For each donor, CD4 naive and CD4 memory were each run on three plates, CD8 naive on two plates, and CD8 memory on one plate. What the study reported, not specific to this receptor: Naive subsets generally had larger estimated clonotype richness than memory subsets did. Pairwise subsampling led to the expectation that sequencing depth would affect the degree of clonotype sharing among donors. Rarefaction of sorted-subset datasets indicated incomplete sequencing despite the large sequencing depth. Compared with non-shared clonotypes, the clonotypes found in all four sorted-subset donors had higher generation probabilities. Sampling was limited to blood, and TCR repertoires in tissue likely differ from TCR repertoires in blood. Because the study included only a small number of donors, the genetic and exposure-history diversity represented was limited. When four donors were compared, the shared fraction of clonotypes was about 5.5% for naive CD4, 3.5% to 4% for naive CD8, about 2.5% for memory CD4, and around 0.4% for memory CD8.

Counted from cysteine to phenylalanine, this CDR3 has 14 amino acids. This entry keeps only the CDR3 DNA: 42 bases, framed from base 1. V is cut by 9 bases and J by 6 bases, and the space between the germline ends is 18 bases. The germline V gene yields MNHNS for CDR1 and SASEGT for CDR2. The sequence derives from a young man in good health. Sequencing input: naive CD4+ T cells sorted from blood. This specimen's cell subset or site label, interpreted: CD45RA+ positively selected. Here the chain combines TRBV6-1 and TRBJ1-3; perhaps TRBD1 is the D gene, with 6 bases matching. CDR3 reads: CAREHPGGKNTIYF. In nucleotides, the sequence is TGTGCCAGAGAACACCCCGGGGGCAAAAACACCATATATTTT.